The rows below give T cell receptor beta chains drawn from one sample of a study of cytomegalovirus exposure and HLA in healthy donors. Here immunoSEQ multiplex PCR was the method, and the copy in TCRdb shows in-frame clones only, minus some. The data include about 96,000 clones; the top ten clones carry 3% to 4%. Material for sequencing was PBMCs. The receptor set was obtained from a woman aged 25 to 39 in good health and CMV-seronegative. Both conserved end residues are part of each CDR3. The D gene is left open where the match is weak.

v_call	j_call	d_call	cdr3_nt	cdr3_aa
TRBV7-9	TRBJ2-3	.	TGTGCCAGCTTAACGGGAGTCACAGATACGCAGTATTTT	CASLTGVTDTQYF
TRBV7-2	TRBJ2-1	.	TGTGCCAGCAGCCAGCTGGGCGTCTCCTACAATGAGCAGTTCTTC	CASSQLGVSYNEQFF
TRBV28	TRBJ2-7	TRBD2	TGTGCCAGCAGTTTCACCGGGACTAGACATTACGAGCAGTACTTC	CASSFTGTRHYEQYF
TRBV7-9	TRBJ1-4	.	TGTGCCAGCAGCCCTATCGCAGGGCCCACTAATGAAAAACTGTTTTTT	CASSPIAGPTNEKLFF
TRBV4-2	TRBJ1-4	.	TGTGCCAGCAGCCAAGGAGGAGGATATACAGAGTGGTCGGTGGAACTGTTTTTT	CASSQGGGYTEWSVELFF
TRBV6-1	TRBJ2-1	TRBD1	TGTGCCAGCAGTCCGACAGGGTCGAATGAGCAGTTCTTC	CASSPTGSNEQFF
TRBV11-3	TRBJ2-1	.	TGTGCCAGCAGCTTAGTTTACCCCACAGATGAGCAGTTCTTC	CASSLVYPTDEQFF
TRBV27	TRBJ1-3	.	TGTGCCAGCAGTTTATTCGGCTCTGGAAACACCATATATTTT	CASSLFGSGNTIYF
TRBV11-2	TRBJ2-1	.	TGTGCCAGCAGCCGAAGGGGGGCGGCAGGGGGGCACAATGAGCAGTTCTTC	CASSRRGAAGGHNEQFF
TRBV28	TRBJ2-1	.	TGTGCCAGCACCGATACTAGAAATGAGCAGTTCTTC	CASTDTRNEQFF
TRBV6-5	TRBJ1-1	.	TGTGCCAGCAGTCGCCAGGTGTCGAACACTGAAGCTTTCTTT	CASSRQVSNTEAFF
TRBV5-1	TRBJ1-2	TRBD1	TGCGCCAGCAGGGAGCTGGAAGGGACAGGCCCCTGCACCTTC	CASRELEGTGPCTF
TRBV14	TRBJ2-3	.	TGTGCCAGCAGCCAAGATAACGCGGATACGCAGTATTTT	CASSQDNADTQYF
TRBV6-5	TRBJ1-5	.	TGTGCCAGCAGTTATCGAGGTTACGGACAGCCCCAGCATTTT	CASSYRGYGQPQHF
TRBV7-2	TRBJ1-1	.	TGTGCCAGCAGCCCCAGACAGATGAACACTGAAGCTTTCTTT	CASSPRQMNTEAFF
TRBV25-1	TRBJ2-1	.	TGTGCCAGCAGAGAGGCGGGGGCCAGCTCCTACAATGAGCAGTTCTTC	CASREAGASSYNEQFF
TRBV5-1	TRBJ2-2	.	TGCGCCAGCAGCTATGAGACGAACACCGGGGAGCTGTTTTTT	CASSYETNTGELFF
TRBV27	TRBJ2-7	.	TGTGCCAGCAGTTTGATCCAGTATGTCTACGAGCAGTACTTC	CASSLIQYVYEQYF
TRBV29-1	TRBJ1-2	.	TGCAGCGTTGAGGACGGACTACTAGCTAACTATGGCTACACCTTC	CSVEDGLLANYGYTF
TRBV18	TRBJ1-5	.	TGTGCCAGCTCCCAAGAGGGGGTAGACAATCAGCCCCAGCATTTT	CASSQEGVDNQPQHF
TRBV6-5	TRBJ2-1	TRBD1	TGTGCCAGCAGTTGGCAGGGGGTTTACAATGAGCAGTTCTTC	CASSWQGVYNEQFF
TRBV4-1	TRBJ1-5	.	TGCGCCAGCAGCCAAGTTCTCCGGGTCTATGGCAATCAGCCCCAGCATTTT	CASSQVLRVYGNQPQHF
TRBV4-1	TRBJ2-5	.	TGCGCCAGCAGCCAAGAGGAGGGTTGGGAGACCCAGTACTTC	CASSQEEGWETQYF
TRBV5-1	TRBJ2-1	.	TGCGCCAGCAGCTTGGTAGAGGGGGGGCTCGGTGAGCAGTTCTTC	CASSLVEGGLGEQFF
TRBV14	TRBJ2-7	.	TGTGCCAGCAGCCAAGATTCCGACTACTTCTACGAGCAGTACTTC	CASSQDSDYFYEQYF
TRBV5-1	TRBJ2-7	.	TGCGCCAGCAGCTTTTCTTCCGGGTTCGAGCAGTACTTC	CASSFSSGFEQYF
TRBV29-1	TRBJ1-2	.	TGCAGCGTTGACCGAATCGGGAACTATGGCTACACCTTC	CSVDRIGNYGYTF
TRBV30	TRBJ1-1	.	TGTGCCTGGGGGGACATGAACACTGAAGCTTTCTTT	CAWGDMNTEAFF
TRBV5-1	TRBJ2-5	TRBD2	TGCGCCAGCAGCCGGGGTGGGACTAGCGGTGAAGAGACCCAGTACTTC	CASSRGGTSGEETQYF
TRBV6-6	TRBJ1-2	.	TGTGCCAGCAGTTACGACAGCTCTAACTATGGCTACACCTTC	CASSYDSSNYGYTF
TRBV14	TRBJ2-1	TRBD2	TGTGCCAGCAGCGAGAGCGGGAGCCGATACAATGAGCAGTTCTTC	CASSESGSRYNEQFF
TRBV27	TRBJ2-1	.	TGTGCCAGCGGGGAAGCGGGCGGAAATGAGCAGTTCTTC	CASGEAGGNEQFF
TRBV4-1	TRBJ2-1	TRBD2	TGCGCCAGCAGCCAAGATCCAGCGGGATACAATGAGCAGTTCTTC	CASSQDPAGYNEQFF
TRBV30	TRBJ2-1	TRBD2	TGTGCCTGGAGTGCCCGGGGGGGCCGGGACAATGAGCAGTTCTTC	CAWSARGGRDNEQFF
TRBV13	TRBJ2-1	TRBD2	TGTGCCAGCAGCTTGGCTAGCGGGAGTAATGAGCAGTTCTTC	CASSLASGSNEQFF
TRBV13	TRBJ1-1	.	TGTGCCAGCAGCTTAGGGGAGGGAGCTTTCTTT	CASSLGEGAFF
TRBV11-2	TRBJ2-7	TRBD1	TGTGCCAGCAGCTTTTTGGGACAGACCCACTTC	CASSFLGQTHF
TRBV7-3	TRBJ1-1	.	TGTGCCAGCAGCTTAAGCCCCGACGGAAGGGGAGCTTTCTTT	CASSLSPDGRGAFF
TRBV7-3	TRBJ1-6	TRBD1	TGTGCCAGCAGCTTCAGGGGGTTGGGTTCACCCCTCCACTTT	CASSFRGLGSPLHF
TRBV6-1	TRBJ2-5	.	TGTGCCAGCAGTGAATCCCTATTACAAGAGACCCAGTACTTC	CASSESLLQETQYF
TRBV19	TRBJ2-7	TRBD1	TGTGCCAGTAGTACCCAGACAGGGGACGTTTACGAGCAGTACTTC	CASSTQTGDVYEQYF
TRBV5-6	TRBJ2-7	.	TGTGCCAGCAGCTTGAACGGAGAGGAGCAGTACTTC	CASSLNGEEQYF
TRBV7-3	TRBJ1-1	.	TGTGCCAGCAGCTTAACGCTTGGGACAGAAGCTTTCTTT	CASSLTLGTEAFF
TRBV28	TRBJ2-7	TRBD1	TGTGCCAGCAGTTCCCCCGGGACAGGGGTCGAGCAGTACTTC	CASSSPGTGVEQYF
TRBV10-1	TRBJ2-3	TRBD1	TGCGCCAGTGGGGCAGACAGGGGCGTTGATACGCAGTATTTT	CASGADRGVDTQYF
TRBV11-2	TRBJ1-3	.	TGTGCCAGCAGCTCCACGACAGGCTCTGGAAACACCATATATTTT	CASSSTTGSGNTIYF
TRBV10-3	TRBJ1-1	.	TGTGCCATCAGTACCTTCGGAGGGAACACTGAAGCTTTCTTT	CAISTFGGNTEAFF
TRBV18	TRBJ2-2	.	TGTGCCAGCTCACAGGAGACTCCAACGGTGGGCGGGGAGCTGTTTTTT	CASSQETPTVGGELFF
TRBV14	TRBJ2-7	.	TGTGCCAGCAGCCGGGAACTAGGCTACGAGCAGTACTTC	CASSRELGYEQYF
TRBV19	TRBJ1-2	TRBD1	TGTGCCACACTCGACAGGGGGCCAGCCTATGGCTACACCTTC	CATLDRGPAYGYTF
TRBV4-2	TRBJ2-7	.	TGTGCCAGCAGCCAAGTCTCGTCAGGGGTCTACGAGCAGTACTTC	CASSQVSSGVYEQYF
TRBV10-3	TRBJ2-1	TRBD2	TGTGCCATCAGTGAGTCGACCGGGGGGGCCGCGTACAATGAGCAGTTCTTC	CAISESTGGAAYNEQFF
TRBV19	TRBJ1-5	.	TGTGCCAGTAGTATCCGGGGGGAAGGTAATCAGCCCCAGCATTTT	CASSIRGEGNQPQHF
TRBV7-7	TRBJ1-1	.	TGTGCTAGCAGCTTAAACAGGGCCACTGAAGCTTTCTTT	CASSLNRATEAFF